Listed below are T cell receptor beta chains from one sample, sequenced in a study of spatial heterogeneity in lung cancer. One entry per CDR3 protein results from TCRdb running MiXCR on the 5' RACE reads. The data show 9,500 to 12,000 distinct CDR3 sequences, around 10% seen once. This material consisted of PBMCs, taken at follow-up. The receptors shown here come from a female donor with early-stage non-small cell lung cancer. Both conserved end residues are part of each CDR3. A D gene is named only where the DNA matches it firmly. Some rows have no size entry. The others give once, few or many, or a class for an expanded clone.

size: many; V: TRBV5-1; D: TRBD1; J: TRBJ2-5; CDR3: CASSQGQAGGTQYF; DNA: TGCGCCAGCAGCCAGGGACAGGCCGGGGGGACCCAGTACTTC
size: many; V: TRBV20-1; D: .; J: TRBJ2-7; CDR3: CSAPSAAGRDGQYF; DNA: TGCAGTGCTCCCTCCGCTGCGGGCCGGGATGGGCAGTACTTC
size: many; V: TRBV7-9; D: .; J: TRBJ1-3; CDR3: CASSFGQAGNTIYF; DNA: TGTGCCAGCAGCTTCGGCCAGGCTGGAAACACCATATATTTT
size: many; V: TRBV6-5; D: .; J: TRBJ1-5; CDR3: CASSPRDRRQPQHF; DNA: TGTGCCAGCAGCCCACGAGACCGAAGGCAGCCCCAGCATTTT
size: many; V: TRBV6-5; D: .; J: TRBJ2-2; CDR3: CASSTTNTGELFF; DNA: TGTGCCAGCAGCACGACCAACACCGGGGAGCTGTTTTTT
size: few; V: TRBV7-9; D: .; J: TRBJ1-3; CDR3: CASRRTSGNTIYF; DNA: TGTGCCAGCAGGAGGACCTCTGGAAACACCATATATTTT
size: few; V: TRBV9; D: TRBD2; J: TRBJ2-3; CDR3: CASSIHWTSGTDTQYF; DNA: TGTGCCAGCAGCATCCACTGGACTAGCGGCACAGATACGCAGTATTTT
size: .; V: TRBV7-2; D: .; J: TRBJ2-7; CDR3: CASSLGLISSYEQYF; DNA: TGTGCCAGCAGCCTAGGACTCATTTCCTCCTACGAGCAGTACTTC
size: many; V: TRBV10-3; D: .; J: TRBJ2-1; CDR3: CAIRQNNEQFF; DNA: TGTGCCATCAGACAAAACAATGAGCAGTTCTTC
size: .; V: TRBV7-8; D: .; J: TRBJ2-7; CDR3: CASSLEGGFALAYEQYF; DNA: TGTGCCAGCAGCTTAGAGGGGGGCTTCGCCCTAGCCTACGAGCAGTACTTC
size: many; V: TRBV20-1; D: .; J: TRBJ1-6; CDR3: CSATPREFSPLHF; DNA: TGCAGTGCCACCCCCAGAGAATTCTCACCCCTCCACTTT
size: .; V: TRBV6-6; D: TRBD1; J: TRBJ1-5; CDR3: CASSYSSGQGGQPQHF; DNA: TGTGCCAGCAGTTACTCGAGCGGACAGGGTGGTCAGCCCCAGCATTTT
size: few; V: TRBV10-3; D: TRBD1; J: TRBJ1-5; CDR3: CATRDRERNSNQPQHF; DNA: TGTGCCACCCGGGACAGGGAGAGGAACAGCAATCAGCCCCAGCATTTT
size: .; V: TRBV13; D: .; J: TRBJ2-3; CDR3: CASSTRVTDTQYF; DNA: TGTGCCAGCAGCACACGAGTCACAGATACGCAGTATTTT
size: many; V: TRBV5-1; D: TRBD1; J: TRBJ1-4; CDR3: CASSKAGTGDEKLFF; DNA: TGCGCCAGCAGCAAAGCCGGGACAGGTGATGAAAAACTGTTTTTT
size: few; V: TRBV7-9; D: .; J: TRBJ1-3; CDR3: CASSLVGATGNTIYF; DNA: TGTGCCAGCAGCTTAGTCGGCGCAACTGGAAACACCATATATTTT
size: .; V: TRBV4-1; D: .; J: TRBJ2-5; CDR3: CASRGEHQETQYF; DNA: TGCGCCAGCAGGGGAGAGCACCAAGAGACCCAGTACTTC
size: many; V: TRBV6-2/TRBV6-3; D: TRBD2; J: TRBJ2-3; CDR3: CASSHGTSGRRGTDTQYF; DNA: TGTGCCAGCAGCCACGGGACTAGCGGGAGACGGGGCACAGATACGCAGTATTTT
size: many; V: TRBV6-5; D: .; J: TRBJ1-1; CDR3: CASSYDRRTLNGNF; DNA: TGTGCCAGCAGTTACGACAGGAGAACACTGAATGGTAACTTT
size: many; V: TRBV7-8; D: .; J: TRBJ2-5; CDR3: CASSLRRGAQRGRETQYF; DNA: TGTGCCAGCAGCTTAAGGAGGGGGGCGCAGAGGGGGCGAGAGACCCAGTACTTC
size: many; V: TRBV27; D: .; J: TRBJ2-2; CDR3: CASSFYRNTGELFF; DNA: TGTGCCAGCAGTTTCTACAGAAACACCGGGGAGCTGTTTTTT
size: many; V: TRBV20-1; D: TRBD1; J: TRBJ2-3; CDR3: CSAPNPGQSTDTQYF; DNA: TGCAGTGCCCCTAACCCGGGACAGAGCACAGATACGCAGTATTTT
size: .; V: TRBV7-2; D: TRBD2; J: TRBJ2-7; CDR3: CASSARLAGGPTEQYF; DNA: TGTGCCAGCAGCGCCCGACTAGCGGGAGGGCCGACCGAGCAGTACTTC
size: many; V: TRBV7-3; D: .; J: TRBJ1-1; CDR3: CASSLTGNTEAFF; DNA: TGTGCCAGCAGCTTAACAGGGAACACTGAAGCTTTCTTT
size: many; V: TRBV7-3; D: .; J: TRBJ2-5; CDR3: CASTNIRDPGDQETQYF; DNA: TGTGCCAGCACAAACATTAGGGATCCGGGCGACCAAGAGACCCAGTACTTC
size: .; V: TRBV27; D: TRBD2; J: TRBJ2-3; CDR3: CASSGTSGGFRDTQYF; DNA: TGTGCCAGCAGCGGGACTAGCGGGGGGTTCAGGGATACGCAGTATTTT
size: .; V: TRBV5-1; D: .; J: TRBJ1-2; CDR3: CASSSDSYGYTF; DNA: TGCGCCAGCAGCTCGGACAGCTATGGCTACACCTTC
size: many; V: TRBV2; D: .; J: TRBJ2-1; CDR3: CASRRRLLRGDERTYNEQFF; DNA: TGTGCCAGCAGGAGACGATTGTTACGAGGGGACGAAAGGACCTACAATGAGCAGTTCTTC
size: .; V: TRBV13; D: .; J: TRBJ1-1; CDR3: CASSPEGATEAFF; DNA: TGTGCCAGCAGTCCCGAGGGTGCCACTGAAGCTTTCTTT
size: many; V: TRBV7-2; D: TRBD2; J: TRBJ2-5; CDR3: CASSLYSGELAQYF; DNA: TGTGCCAGCAGCCTTTATAGCGGGGAGTTGGCCCAGTACTTC
size: many; V: TRBV18; D: .; J: TRBJ2-5; CDR3: CASSLSRDGTQYF; DNA: TGTGCCAGCTCACTGTCCAGAGATGGGACCCAGTACTTC
size: medium-sized; V: TRBV6-2/TRBV6-3; D: .; J: TRBJ2-1; CDR3: CASSHARNEQFF; DNA: TGTGCCAGCAGTCACGCCCGCAATGAGCAGTTCTTC
size: many; V: TRBV18; D: TRBD1; J: TRBJ2-7; CDR3: CASSRGQDYEQYF; DNA: TGTGCCAGCTCACGGGGACAGGACTACGAGCAGTACTTC
size: many; V: TRBV20-1; D: TRBD2; J: TRBJ2-3; CDR3: CSARRGLATSTDTQYF; DNA: TGCAGTGCTAGACGGGGACTAGCGACTAGCACAGATACGCAGTATTTT
size: .; V: TRBV7-9; D: .; J: TRBJ2-3; CDR3: CASRLRGGRTDTQYF; DNA: TGTGCCAGCAGACTCAGGGGAGGGCGCACAGATACGCAGTATTTT
size: medium-sized; V: TRBV27; D: .; J: TRBJ2-3; CDR3: CASSSLDTQYF; DNA: TGTGCCAGCAGTTCTCTAGATACGCAGTATTTT
size: many; V: TRBV6-1; D: .; J: TRBJ2-5; CDR3: CASSESYRGAIRETQYF; DNA: TGTGCCAGCAGTGAGAGCTACCGCGGGGCCATAAGAGAGACCCAGTACTTC